The TCR beta chain under discussion was sequenced for a study of blood T cell repertoires in COVID-19 (dated by TCRdb to about 2020). Study-wide context: Collaborator samples came from the United States, Italy and Spain and covered acute and convalescent phases of COVID-19. The material from the prospective study consisted of cDNA or gDNA derived from T cells, B-cell-depleted T cells, or PBMCs. Where available, HLA class I and class II types were taken from metadata supplied by the sample provider and were not determined by assay-based typing. The dataset comprised deeply sampled blood TCRbeta repertoires from subjects exposed to, actively infected with, or recovered from COVID-19. Sample metadata almost always included a de-identified subject ID, COVID-19 status, age in years and sex. Samples were obtained from the ongoing ImmuneRACE study (first 160 participants) and from approximately 1,200 subjects provided by 6 global collaborators. The repertoires were released in a freely available public database intended as a resource for research on the immune response to SARS-CoV-2.

The immunoSEQ Assay, a bias-controlled multiplex PCR, was used to amplify TCRbeta CDR3 regions from genomic DNA. Turning to the authors' computational methods: Within the assay, amplification of reference gene primers was used to estimate how many nucleated cells each sample contained. To quantify the absolute abundance of each unique TCRbeta CDR3 rearrangement, sequence reads were collapsed and filtered. For each sample, productive Simpson clonality was calculated as the square root of Simpson's diversity index across productive rearrangements. TCRdb re-hosts the immuneACCESS table, in-frame sequences only. Its copies lack some clones; in the studies checked, an unresolved V gene accounts for under half of them, and the cause for the rest is not known. That table gives V, J and clone size, and the DNA gave D and trimming. A total of about 350,000 clones appear in this sample, 88% of them only once. The ten largest clones add up to over 1% of the sample.

What the research found in general, with its limitations: Clinical and demographic metadata were provided uncurated, with the amount varying by source and participant.

Participants in the prospective study were aged 18 to 89 years, lived in some 24 United States geographic areas, and enrolled through a virtual design. Cohort assignment in the prospective study relied on participant-reported clinical history from a screening survey and a study questionnaire. Exposed participants had been in contact, within 2 weeks of entering the study, with a person who had a PCR-confirmed or clinician-diagnosed case of COVID-19. Each participant in the prospective study had whole blood, serum and a nasopharyngeal or oropharyngeal swab collected by mobile phlebotomists. Participants in the prospective study had the option to provide additional blood draws and questionnaires over a 2-month period. Before DNA extraction, prospective study blood samples were shipped either frozen or at room temperature. Comment on this clone: It lacks a known antigen. Base quality data are lacking; no much larger clone is found one base away.

As encoded in the germline V gene (reference sequence), CDR1 is LGHDT while CDR2 is YNNKEL. The V end loses 0 bases and the J end loses 7 bases, and a stretch of 19 bases separates them. CDR3 length: 17 amino acids, cysteine to phenylalanine. Solely the CDR3 DNA is kept, with 51 bases framed from the first base. The source material was PBMCs or T cells enriched from blood (not recorded which). This clonotype was obtained from a woman aged 25-40 years who had been exposed to COVID-19. The receptor chain draws on TRBV3-1 (or the pseudogene TRBV3-2) and TRBJ2-1; TRBD2 might be the D gene, on 6 matching bases. The sequenced DNA: TGTGCCAGCAGCCAAGACGGAGTAACGGGACTGGTTAATGAGCAGTTCTTC. It specifies CASSQDGVTGLVNEQFF.